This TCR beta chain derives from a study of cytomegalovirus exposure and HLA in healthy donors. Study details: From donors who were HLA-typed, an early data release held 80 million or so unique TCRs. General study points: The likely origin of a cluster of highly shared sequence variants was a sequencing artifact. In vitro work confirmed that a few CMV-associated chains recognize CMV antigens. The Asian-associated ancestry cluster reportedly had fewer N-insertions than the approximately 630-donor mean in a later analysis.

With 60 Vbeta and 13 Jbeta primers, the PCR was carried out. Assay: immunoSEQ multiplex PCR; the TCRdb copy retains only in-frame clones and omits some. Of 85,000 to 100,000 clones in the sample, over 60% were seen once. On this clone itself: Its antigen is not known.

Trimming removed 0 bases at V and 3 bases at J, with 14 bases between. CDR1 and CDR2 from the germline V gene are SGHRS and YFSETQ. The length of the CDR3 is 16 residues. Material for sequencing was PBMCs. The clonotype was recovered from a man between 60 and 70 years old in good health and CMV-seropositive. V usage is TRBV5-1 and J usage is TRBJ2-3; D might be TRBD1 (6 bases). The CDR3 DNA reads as TGCGCCAGCAGCTTGGCGGCCAGGGGTTTTACAGATACGCAGTATTTT. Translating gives CASSLAARGFTDTQYF.